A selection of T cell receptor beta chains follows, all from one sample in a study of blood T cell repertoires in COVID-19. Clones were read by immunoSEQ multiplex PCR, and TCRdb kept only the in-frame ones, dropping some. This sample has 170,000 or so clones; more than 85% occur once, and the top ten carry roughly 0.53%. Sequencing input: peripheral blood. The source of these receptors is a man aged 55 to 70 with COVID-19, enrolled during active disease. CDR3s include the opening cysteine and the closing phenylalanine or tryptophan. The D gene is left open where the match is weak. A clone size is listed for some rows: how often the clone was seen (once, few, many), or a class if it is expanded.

CASSERGRLSKEAFF,TGTGCCAGCAGTGAAAGAGGGCGACTTAGCAAGGAAGCTTTCTTT,NA,TRBV6-1,once,TRBJ1-1
CASRQGEVNSPLHF,TGCGCCAGCAGACAGGGGGAAGTTAACTCACCCCTCCACTTT,TRBD1,TRBV4-1,NA,TRBJ1-6
CASSNYRGGQETQYF,TGTGCCAGCAGCAACTACAGGGGGGGACAAGAGACCCAGTACTTC,NA,TRBV7-8,few,TRBJ2-5
CASSDGTGGHAFF,TGTGCCAGCAGCGACGGGACAGGGGGCCACGCTTTCTTT,TRBD1,TRBV5-5,NA,TRBJ1-1
CASSYDGGVRANVLTF,TGTGCCAGCAGTTACGATGGGGGGGTCCGGGCCAACGTCCTGACTTTC,TRBD2,TRBV6-2/TRBV6-3,NA,TRBJ2-6
CATSDPVGGRSNEQFF,TGTGCCACCAGTGATCCGGTAGGGGGAAGGTCCAATGAGCAGTTCTTC,NA,TRBV24-1,NA,TRBJ2-1
CASSSSYEASQHF,TGTGCCAGCAGTTCGAGTTATGAGGCCTCCCAGCATTTT,NA,TRBV12-3/TRBV12-4,NA,TRBJ1-5
CASSYGDRGGYRGGYTF,TGTGCCAGCAGTTACGGGGACAGGGGAGGATACCGGGGTGGCTACACCTTC,TRBD1,TRBV6-2/TRBV6-3,NA,TRBJ1-2
CASSLARAGNQPQHF,TGTGCCAGCAGCTTAGCCAGGGCTGGGAATCAGCCCCAGCATTTT,NA,TRBV7-2,NA,TRBJ1-5
CASSQEVQGAGEKLFF,TGTGCCAGCAGCCAAGAGGTACAGGGGGCGGGAGAAAAACTGTTTTTT,TRBD1,TRBV4-2,NA,TRBJ1-4
CASSHRSGGYGYTF,TGTGCCAGCAGCCACCGCTCCGGGGGATATGGCTACACCTTC,NA,TRBV14,few,TRBJ1-2
CASSEGQELYGYTF,TGTGCCAGCAGTGAAGGACAGGAGCTATATGGCTACACCTTC,NA,TRBV6-1,NA,TRBJ1-2
CASTPTPTSFSYEQYF,TGTGCCAGCACTCCCACCCCCACTAGCTTTTCTTACGAGCAGTACTTC,NA,TRBV7-6,few,TRBJ2-7
CSVLGTGGQGETQYF,TGCAGCGTTCTGGGGACAGGGGGACAGGGGGAGACCCAGTACTTC,TRBD1,TRBV29-1,NA,TRBJ2-5
CASSPRYGGVNEKLFF,TGTGCCAGCAGCCCGCGGTACGGGGGGGTCAATGAAAAACTGTTTTTT,NA,TRBV7-2,once,TRBJ1-4
CASSPQGRGNSEKLFF,TGTGCCAGCTCACCTCAGGGGAGGGGCAATAGCGAAAAACTGTTTTTT,NA,TRBV19,once,TRBJ1-4
CASSAGFTGELFF,TGTGCCAGCAGCGCAGGGTTCACCGGGGAGCTGTTTTTT,NA,TRBV2,NA,TRBJ2-2
CASSSAGGNDNEQFF,TGTGCCAGCAGTTCAGCGGGAGGGAACGACAATGAGCAGTTCTTC,TRBD2,TRBV27,NA,TRBJ2-1
CSVDLLAGSTQYF,TGCAGCGTTGATCTTCTGGCGGGGAGTACGCAGTATTTT,NA,TRBV29-1,NA,TRBJ2-3
CATEKRSGSNTGELFF,TGCGCCACCGAAAAAAGGAGCGGTTCGAACACCGGGGAGCTGTTTTTT,NA,TRBV5-1,few,TRBJ2-2